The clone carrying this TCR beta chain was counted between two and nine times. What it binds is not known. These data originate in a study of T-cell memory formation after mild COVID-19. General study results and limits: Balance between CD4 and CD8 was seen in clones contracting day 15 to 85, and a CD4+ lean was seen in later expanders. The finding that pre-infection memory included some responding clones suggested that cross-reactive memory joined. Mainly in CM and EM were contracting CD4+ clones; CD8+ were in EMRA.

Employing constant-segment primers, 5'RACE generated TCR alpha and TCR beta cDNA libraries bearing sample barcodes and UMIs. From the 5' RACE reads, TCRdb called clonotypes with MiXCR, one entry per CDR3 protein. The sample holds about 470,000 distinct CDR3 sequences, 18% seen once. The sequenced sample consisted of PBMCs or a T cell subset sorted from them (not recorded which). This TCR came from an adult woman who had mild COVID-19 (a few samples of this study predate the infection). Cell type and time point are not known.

CDR3 residues: CAISDRGTFGETQYF. The CDR3 nucleotides are TGTGCCATCAGTGATAGGGGAACGTTTGGGGAGACCCAGTACTTC. V and J are TRBV10-3 and TRBJ2-5, with D possibly TRBD1 on 5 matching bases. V lost 3 bases, J lost 5 bases, and 16 bases lay in between. Germline V lookup: CDR1 ENHRY, CDR2 SYGVKD. The CDR3 consists of 15 residues.